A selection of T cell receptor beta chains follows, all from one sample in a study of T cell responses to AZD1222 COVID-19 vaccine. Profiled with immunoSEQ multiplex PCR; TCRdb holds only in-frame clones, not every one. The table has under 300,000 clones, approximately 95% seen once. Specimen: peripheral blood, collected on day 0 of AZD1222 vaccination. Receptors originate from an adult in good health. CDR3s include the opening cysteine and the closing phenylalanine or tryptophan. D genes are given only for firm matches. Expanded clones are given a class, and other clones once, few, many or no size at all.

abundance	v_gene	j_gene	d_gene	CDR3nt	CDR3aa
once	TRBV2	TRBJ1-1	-	TGTGCCAGCAGTGACGGAGGAACTGAAGCTTTCTTT	CASSDGGTEAFF
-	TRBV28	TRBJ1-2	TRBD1	TGTGCCAGCATTCAGGGGGAGGCCAAGGCACACACCTTC	CASIQGEAKAHTF
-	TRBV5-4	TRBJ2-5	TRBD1	TGTGCCAGCAGCCGGGACAGGGAAGAGACCCAGTACTTC	CASSRDREETQYF
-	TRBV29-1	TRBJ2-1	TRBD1	TGCAGCGTTGAAGATCTTCGGGACAGGGATAGCAATGAGCAGTTCTTC	CSVEDLRDRDSNEQFF
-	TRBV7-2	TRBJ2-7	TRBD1	TGTGCCAGCAGCGTCCGGGACAGGGGCCTCCGGTATCTTGAAGAGCAGTACTTC	CASSVRDRGLRYLEEQYF
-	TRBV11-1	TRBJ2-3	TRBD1	TGTGCCAGCAGCATGGCGGGACAGGCAACAGATACGCAGTATTTT	CASSMAGQATDTQYF
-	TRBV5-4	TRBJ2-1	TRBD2	TGTGCCAGCAGCTCCGGGACTAGCGGGGGGGCCCGGAATGAGCAGTTCTTC	CASSSGTSGGARNEQFF
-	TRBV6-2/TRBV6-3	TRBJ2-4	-	TGTGCCAGCAGTCTCCTGGACAACTTAGCCAAAAACATTCAGTACTTC	CASSLLDNLAKNIQYF
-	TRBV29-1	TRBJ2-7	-	TGCAGCGTCTCAAGCGCTCTCTTTAGCTCCTACGAGCAGTACTTC	CSVSSALFSSYEQYF
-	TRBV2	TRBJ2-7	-	TGTGCCAGCAGTACGTCCTACTACGAGCAGTACTTC	CASSTSYYEQYF
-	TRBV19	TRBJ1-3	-	TGTGCCAGTAGTCCACCCTCGGGGACTGGAAACACCATATATTTT	CASSPPSGTGNTIYF
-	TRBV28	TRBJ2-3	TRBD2	TGTGCCAGCAGCCATCTAGCGGGAGGGTTCACAGATACGCAGTATTTT	CASSHLAGGFTDTQYF
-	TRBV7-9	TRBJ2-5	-	TGTGCCAGCAGCTCGATAGGGGGGGGCACCCAGTACTTC	CASSSIGGGTQYF
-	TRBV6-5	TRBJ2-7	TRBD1	TGTGCCAGCAGTCCGTCCGGGACAGGCTTTTACGAGCAGTACTTC	CASSPSGTGFYEQYF
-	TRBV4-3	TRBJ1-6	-	TGCGCCAGCAGCCAAGTTGGGGGGGGCATGAATTCACCCCTCCACTTT	CASSQVGGGMNSPLHF
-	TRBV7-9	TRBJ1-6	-	TGTGCCAGCAGCTGGTACAGGGATTCACCCCTCCACTTT	CASSWYRDSPLHF
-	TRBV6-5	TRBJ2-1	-	TGTGCCAGCAGAGGAACTACACAGTTCTTC	CASRGTTQFF
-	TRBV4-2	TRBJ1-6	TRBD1	TGTGCCAGCAGCCAACGGACAGGAGATAATTCACCCCTCCACTTT	CASSQRTGDNSPLHF
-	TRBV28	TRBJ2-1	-	TGTGCCAGCCTCCCTCCAGCCCCTTACAATGAGCAGTTCTTC	CASLPPAPYNEQFF
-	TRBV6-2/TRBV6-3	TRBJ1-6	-	TGTGCCAGCAGTTACCCCTATTCACCCCTCCACTTT	CASSYPYSPLHF
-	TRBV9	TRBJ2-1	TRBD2	TGTGCCAGCAGCCTCCCGCGGGATAGCGGGAGCTCCTACAATGAGCAGTTCTTC	CASSLPRDSGSSYNEQFF
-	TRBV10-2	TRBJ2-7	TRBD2	TGCGCCAGCAGAGTAGCGGGAGGGGACCACGAGCAGTACTTC	CASRVAGGDHEQYF
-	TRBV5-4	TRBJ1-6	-	TGTGCCAGCAGCCCCGGGACGGAGAATTCACCCCTCCACTTT	CASSPGTENSPLHF
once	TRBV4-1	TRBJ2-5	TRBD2	TGCGCCAGCAGCCCGCGACTAGCCTGGGAGACCCAGTACTTC	CASSPRLAWETQYF
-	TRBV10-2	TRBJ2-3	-	TGCGCCAGCTCGGGACTTGGGACAGACGATACGCAGTATTTT	CASSGLGTDDTQYF
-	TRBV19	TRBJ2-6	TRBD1	TGTGCCAGTAGTATCACAGGGGCCAACTCTGGGGCCAACGTCCTGACTTTC	CASSITGANSGANVLTF
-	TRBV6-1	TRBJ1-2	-	TGTGCCAGCAGTGAAGAAGGACGACGGATACTTGCGTATGGCTACACCTTC	CASSEEGRRILAYGYTF
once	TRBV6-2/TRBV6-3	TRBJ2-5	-	TGTGCCAGCAGTTACCTAGCGCCGCAAGAGACCCAGTACTTC	CASSYLAPQETQYF
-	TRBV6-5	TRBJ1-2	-	TGTGCCAGCAGTCCAGTGACAGGTGATGGCTACACCTTC	CASSPVTGDGYTF
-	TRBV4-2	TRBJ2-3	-	TGTGCCAGCAGTGGGGGGGGCCCATCAGATACGCAGTATTTT	CASSGGGPSDTQYF
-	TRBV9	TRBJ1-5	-	TGTGCCAGCAGCGTAGGCCAGCGTTATCAGCCCCAGCATTTT	CASSVGQRYQPQHF
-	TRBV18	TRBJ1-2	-	TGTGCCAGCTCACCACCGTCCGCAGCTAACTATGGCTACACCTTC	CASSPPSAANYGYTF
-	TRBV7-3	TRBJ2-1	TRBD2	TGTGCCAGCAGCTTACTAGCGGGGGGGAATGAGCAGTTCTTC	CASSLLAGGNEQFF
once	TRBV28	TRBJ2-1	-	TGTGCCAGCAAGGATTCCTACAATGAGCAGTTCTTC	CASKDSYNEQFF
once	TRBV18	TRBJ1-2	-	TGTGCCAGCTCACAGTCCCAGGGGAGGAGTGGCTACACCTTC	CASSQSQGRSGYTF